Below, one T cell receptor (beta chain) is given with its context. Its antigen is currently unknown. Only in-frame clones appear in the TCRdb table, and some are missing; sequencing was by immunoSEQ multiplex PCR. There are over 25,000 clones in the sample; 92% occur only once, and roughly 0.9% lies in the top ten. This entry is derived from a study of monozygotic twins with cystic fibrosis. General study findings and limits: Monozygotic CF twin pairs shared significantly more nucleotide-identical clonotypes than unrelated CF individuals did.

The sequence was obtained from a girl aged 2-10 years with cystic fibrosis. Sample: blood.

CDR3 nucleotides: TGTGCCAGCAGCCCATATTTCCAGGACAGGCCTTTGAACACCGGGGAGCTGTTTTTT. Translation: CASSPYFQDRPLNTGELFF. The V gene is TRBV14, the J gene TRBJ2-2, with 7 nucleotides matching TRBD1. CDR1 SGHDN and CDR2 FVKESK come from the germline V gene. Trimming at V came to 4 bases and at J to 1 base, leaving 15 bases not matched to a gene. The length of the CDR3 is 19 residues.